This T cell receptor beta chain is from a study of shared clonotypes between healthy human individuals (dated by TCRdb to the early 2020s). About the investigation overall: The cohort included a few men and a couple of women between 18 and 49 years of age. For each donor, three plates each were used for CD4 naive and CD4 memory, two plates were used for CD8 naive, and one plate was used for CD8 memory. The study deeply sequenced blood TCR repertoires of 5 or 6 healthy adults to estimate repertoire size and the extent of clonotype sharing between individuals. Libraries were prepared and TCR repertoires were sequenced by different laboratories using diverse techniques, in order to increase sequencing depth and limit assay-specific biases. Between about 0.8 and 8.9 billion PBMCs per donor were obtained by leukapheresis. Broad study findings and their caveats: Based on pairwise subsampling, the degree of clonotype sharing among donors was expected to be affected by sequencing depth. Naive subsets generally had larger estimated clonotype richness than memory subsets did. Even with the large sequencing depth, rarefaction of the sorted-subset datasets indicated that sequencing was incomplete. Compared with non-shared clonotypes, clonotypes shared by all four sorted-subset donors had higher generation probabilities. Across a handful of donors, around 5% of naive CD4, over 3% of naive CD8, around 2.1% of memory CD4, and 0.4% of memory CD8 clonotypes were shared. The genetic and exposure-history diversity represented was limited by the small number of donors. Sampling was restricted to blood, and TCR repertoires in tissues likely differ from the TCR repertoires found in blood.

For the CD8 naive samples, CD45RO-negative cells were positively selected for CCR7, yielding a CD45RA+CCR7+ population from which TemRA cells were excluded. The donors were healthy, HIV-negative adults with no recently reported acute infections or vaccinations. Every donor was a Caucasian adult living in Nashville, Tennessee, USA. After blood collection by leukapheresis, PBMCs were isolated using Ficoll-Histopaque density gradient centrifugation and then cryopreserved in the vapor phase of liquid nitrogen. Purity and quantity of every magnetically sorted T cell population were checked by analytical flow cytometry. Genomic DNA was isolated from every sorted fraction and measured by UV absorbance on a Nanodrop 2000c. This clone was found once. Its antigen remains unidentified. Per-nucleotide qualities are absent, and no much larger clonotype sits a single base away. TCR CDR3 regions were amplified from genomic DNA by multiplex PCR using the deep immunoSEQ assay. Extracted genomic DNA from each cell subset was spread evenly across all wells of several immunoSEQ 96-well plates, with each plate serving as a replicate. For sorted subsets, each replicate PCR was loaded with about 200 ng genomic DNA, equivalent to about 30,000 T cell genomes. Purified libraries were measured with a Qubit 3.0 fluorometer, size-checked on a Bioanalyzer 2100, and measured again with the KAPA Library Quantification kit. Every immunoSEQ 96-well plate was sequenced on a separate single-read 150-cycle Illumina NextSeq 550 flow cell. The original pipeline was this. Because the immunoSEQ output included only junctional sequences and no quality scores, the filtering could not be the same as the filtering used for full-length reads. To assign V/J genes and CDR3, sequences were annotated using PyIR, a Python wrapper for IgBLAST v1.9, with IMGT germline references. Any read was removed if the V/J assignment was weak (E-value above 1e-6), the CDR3 was missing, or the read contained stop codons, out-of-frame junctions, or ambiguous translated residues. V3J clonotypes were defined as sequences sharing the same inferred V gene, J gene, and CDR3 amino acid sequence. Percentage overlap between repertoires was calculated by dividing the number of shared unique clonotypes by the size of the smaller repertoire. Repertoire richness was assessed with RTK rarefaction, the Chao1 estimator, and Recon v2.1 estimates of unobserved clonotypes. Generation probabilities for all TCRbeta clonotypes obtained by the gDNA method from several donors were computed using OLGA. TCRdb obtained this table from immuneACCESS and retained in-frame rearrangements with V and J assigned. These tables miss some clones; where compared with another copy, unresolved V genes account for less than half of the shortfall, and the remainder is unexplained. D and trimming come from the DNA, and the V and J calls and clone size come from that table. The table for this sample lists fewer than 1 million clones; around 96% of them were counted only once. Approximately 0.2% of the sample rests with the top ten.

The CDR3 runs 12 residues from the cysteine to the phenylalanine. Only CDR3 DNA remains: 36 bases, in frame from the first base. The V end loses 5 bases and the J end loses 7 bases, and a stretch of 11 bases separates them. CDR1 and CDR2, per the germline V gene, are MNHEY and SVGAGI. The clonotype was recovered from a man younger than 40 in good health. Sequenced material: naive CD8+ T cells sorted from blood. The cell subset or site tag for this specimen amounts to: CD45RA+CCR7+. This sequence uses TRBV6-5 and TRBJ1-1; TRBD1 is a weak D gene call, 5 bases matching. The CDR3 amino acid sequence is: CASSAWRGEAFF. Here is the DNA: TGTGCCAGCAGTGCCTGGAGGGGTGAAGCTTTCTTT.